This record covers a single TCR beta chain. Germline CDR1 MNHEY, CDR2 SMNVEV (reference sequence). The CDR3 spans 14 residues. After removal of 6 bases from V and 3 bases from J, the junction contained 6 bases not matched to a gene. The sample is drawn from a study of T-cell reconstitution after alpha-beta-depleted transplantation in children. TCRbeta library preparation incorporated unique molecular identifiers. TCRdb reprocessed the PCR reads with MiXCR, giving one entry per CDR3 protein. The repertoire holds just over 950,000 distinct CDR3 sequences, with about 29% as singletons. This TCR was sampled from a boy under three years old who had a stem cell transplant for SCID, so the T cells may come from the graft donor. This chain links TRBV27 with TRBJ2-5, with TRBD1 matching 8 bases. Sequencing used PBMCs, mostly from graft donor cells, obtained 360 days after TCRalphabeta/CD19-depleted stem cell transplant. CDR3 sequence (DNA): TGTGCCAGCAGAAGGGACAGGTCTAAAGAGACCCAGTACTTC. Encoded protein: CASRRDRSKETQYF.